This passage covers 25 T cell receptor beta chains from one sample sequenced in a study of patients and donors after allogeneic stem cell transplantation (dated by TCRdb to 2020 to 2022). The method was RT-PCR. For sequencing, a NextSeq 550 was employed. The public reads were run again by TCRdb, first through fastp at Q25 and then through MiXCR, and only productive beta chains were kept. Every CDR3 protein is listed once, alongside the most common genes and DNA of its rows. The sample table lists roughly 230,000 distinct CDR3 sequences, around an eighth of them with a count of one. 11% of the sample comes from the top ten. Sequencing was performed on blood, either unsorted or a sorted T cell fraction (not recorded which). Receptor source: a human donor who was either an allogeneic HSCT recipient or a stem cell or donor lymphocyte infusion donor (not recorded which). It is not recorded whose cells these are; they may come from a transplant donor.

This clonotype turned up a few times. The chain is built from TRBV11-1 and TRBJ1-2, with unresolved D. V was trimmed by 3 bases and J by 6 bases, leaving 11 bases between them. From germline, CDR1 is SGHAT and CDR2 FQDESV (reference sequence). The CDR3 runs 13 residues. The CDR3 protein is CASSFRGGDGYTF. The CDR3 region has the DNA TGTGCCAGCAGCTTTCGTGGCGGCGATGGCTACACCTTC.

This clonotype was seen many times. The chain uses TRBV15 and TRBJ1-3; D is undetermined. Per the germline V gene, CDR1 is LNHNV and CDR2 is YYDKDF (reference sequence). Trimming cost V 1 base and J 1 base, with 11 bases left between them. The CDR3 loop spans 16 amino acids. The CDR3, as DNA: TGTGCCACCAGCAGAGGACGGTTAGAATCTGGAAACACCATATATTTT. It codes for CATSRGRLESGNTIYF.

This clonotype was counted ten times or more. The chain uses TRBV20-1 and TRBJ2-3, with TRBD2 matching 7 bases. The junction had 5 bases not matched to a gene; V was cut back by 0 bases and J by 2 bases. Germline CDR1 DFQATT, CDR2 SNEGSKA (reference sequence). There are 15 residues in the CDR3. DNA for the CDR3: TGCAGTGCTAGAGACCTAGCGGAACTCACAGATACGCAGTATTTT. Translated: CSARDLAELTDTQYF.

This clonotype was recorded a few times. The chain carries TRBV5-4 and TRBJ1-1; D is possibly TRBD1 (5 bases). Germline values: CDR1 SGHNT, CDR2 YYREEE (reference sequence). The CDR3 length is 16 residues. V lost 1 base, J lost 2 bases, and 15 bases lay in between. CDR3 bases: TGTGCCAGCAGCTTGCCCGGGAACAGGCGAAACACTGAAGCTTTCTTT. This sequence encodes CASSLPGNRRNTEAFF. The full variable domain, its missing parts supplied by reference TRBV5-4 and TRBJ1-1, is ETGVTQSPTHLIKTRGQQVTLRCSSQSGHNTVSWYQQALGQGPQFIFQYYREEENGRGNFPPRFSGLQFPNYSSELNVNALELDDSALYLCASSLPGNRRNTEAFFGQGTRLTVV.

This sequence joins TRBV19 and TRBJ2-3; D not resolved. The germline V gene encodes CDR1 LNHDA and CDR2 SQIVND (reference sequence). V was clipped by 0 bases and J by 0 bases, with 1 base between them. The CDR3 covers 13 residues. This chain's CDR3 is CASSIDSTDTQYF. Written as DNA, the CDR3 is TGTGCCAGTAGTATAGACAGCACAGATACGCAGTATTTT.

This clonotype has only a few counts. The chain is built from TRBV5-1 and TRBJ1-3; no clear D. V was pared by 4 bases and J by 4 bases, with 9 bases between. Germline V gives CDR1 SGHRS, CDR2 YFSETQ. The CDR3 contains 13 residues. The CDR3 DNA is TGCGCCAGCAGCGTGGGCCTGGGAAACACCATATATTTT. Its protein is CASSVGLGNTIYF.

This clonotype was found many times. This chain joins TRBV6-2 or TRBV6-3 and TRBJ1-6; D possibly corresponds to TRBD1 (5 bases). Looked up from germline, CDR1 is MNHEY and CDR2 is SVGEGT. Trimming removed 2 bases at V and 9 bases at J, with 11 bases between. This CDR3 contains 14 residues. As DNA, the CDR3 is TGTGCCAGCAGTTACGGGCAGGGAGGTTCACCCCTCCACTTT. Translating gives CASSYGQGGSPLHF.

The rearrangement uses TRBV27 and TRBJ2-7; D is unresolved. There are 13 residues in the CDR3. The germline gives CDR1 MNHEY, CDR2 SMNVEV (reference sequence). The V end lost 3 bases, the J end lost 2 bases, and 8 bases lay between the germline ends. As DNA, the CDR3 is TGTGCCAGCAGTTTCCGGAGAGCCTACGAGCAGTACTTC. Translated, it gives CASSFRRAYEQYF.

This clonotype was picked up a small number of times. The chain employs TRBV25-1 and TRBJ2-7, with TRBD1 matching over 7 bases. Looked up from germline, CDR1 is MGHDK and CDR2 is SYGVNS. V shed 1 base, J shed 2 bases, and the junction held 2 bases outside the gene matches. The CDR3 spans 14 residues. The CDR3 DNA follows: TGTGCCAGCAGTGAATTCGGGACAGCCTACGAGCAGTACTTC. Its translation is CASSEFGTAYEQYF.

This clonotype was counted only a few times. V gene TRBV9 combines with J gene TRBJ1-5; D not certain. The CDR3 loop spans 15 amino acids. V lost 0 bases, J lost 2 bases, and 9 bases lay in between. Germline CDR1 is SGDLS and CDR2 is YYNGEE. The CDR3 bases are TGTGCCAGCAGCGTAGAGGACTCGGGCAATCAGCCCCAGCATTTT. Amino acids: CASSVEDSGNQPQHF.

CDR3 coding DNA: TGCGCCAGCAGCTTGGACGGGAGGGCCTACAATGAGCAGTTCTTC. Translated, it gives CASSLDGRAYNEQFF. The chain employs TRBV5-1 and TRBJ2-1; 8 nucleotides match TRBD2. This CDR3 region has 15 residues. Germline assignment: CDR1 SGHRS and CDR2 YFSETQ. V was pared by 0 bases and J by 2 bases, with 1 base of the junction left unmatched.

This clonotype occurred a few times. The chain employs TRBV11-2 and TRBJ2-2, with D unclear. The CDR3 has 15 residues. The germline gives CDR1 SGHAT, CDR2 FQNNGV. V was pared by 5 bases and J by 4 bases, with 14 bases between. The CDR3 loop reads CASSTRWQSTGELFF. The CDR3 nucleotides are TGTGCCAGCAGCACCCGGTGGCAGAGCACCGGGGAGCTGTTTTTT.

The V gene is TRBV5-1, the J gene TRBJ2-7; 7 bases map to TRBD1. The CDR3 is 15 residues long. Trimming at V came to 1 base and at J to 2 bases, leaving 6 bases not matched to a gene. The germline CDR1 and CDR2 sequences are SGHRS and YFSETQ. This CDR3 reads CASSLYLGGPYEQYF. The CDR3 DNA is TGCGCCAGCAGCTTGTATCTAGGGGGCCCCTACGAGCAGTACTTC.

In this sample, this clonotype turned up a few times. V is TRBV5-4 and J is TRBJ1-1; D is unclear. The CDR3 has 14 residues. The V end was cut by 5 bases, the J end by 0 bases, with 11 bases between. Germline-derived CDR1 and CDR2 are SGHNT and YYREEE (reference sequence). CDR3 DNA: TGTGCCAGCAGGACCCCCGAGATGAACACTGAAGCTTTCTTT. Protein: CASRTPEMNTEAFF.

J is TRBJ2-3 and V is TRBV7-9, with a tentative D call TRBD2 (5 bases). Trimming removed 5 bases from V and 2 bases from J, with 17 bases in between. This CDR3 spans 16 amino acids. The germline V gene encodes CDR1 SEHNR and CDR2 FQNEAQ (reference sequence). Here the CDR3 reads CASSPSVLAYTDTQYF. Written as DNA, the CDR3 is TGTGCCAGCAGCCCATCGGTGTTAGCGTACACAGATACGCAGTATTTT.

There are many counts of this clonotype. The gene calls are TRBV20-1 and TRBJ1-2, with no clear D. Germline V gene lookup returns CDR1 DFQATT and CDR2 SNEGSKA (reference sequence). The CDR3 length is 18 residues. V was clipped by 2 bases and J by 0 bases, with 22 bases between them. CDR3 loop: CSARPLFRTDSTNYGYTF. CDR3 in DNA: TGCAGTGCTAGACCACTCTTTAGGACCGATAGTACTAACTATGGCTACACCTTC.

This clonotype was picked up a small number of times. This CDR3 is CASSSPTGARAEAFF. CDR3 nucleotides: TGTGCCAGCAGCTCCCCGACAGGGGCGCGTGCTGAAGCTTTCTTT. The chain uses TRBV7-3 and TRBJ1-1; 8 bases agree with TRBD1. Germline V lookup: CDR1 SGHTA, CDR2 FQGTGA. The CDR3 extends over 15 amino acids. V lost 4 bases and J lost 6; bases outside the gene matches: 10.

This clonotype was detected ten times or more. V gene TRBV3-1 combines with J gene TRBJ1-2, with unresolved D. V gave up 0 bases and J gave up 4 bases, with 3 bases separating them. Germline assignment: CDR1 LGHDT and CDR2 YNNKEL (reference sequence). CDR3 length equals 12 residues. The CDR3 region has the DNA TGTGCCAGCAGCCAAGATACCTATGGCTACACCTTC. It codes for CASSQDTYGYTF.

There are many counts of this clonotype. V and J are TRBV12-3 or TRBV12-4 and TRBJ1-1; no clear D gene. The CDR3 covers 15 residues. V was cut by 6 bases and J by 0 bases, with 14 bases left in between. The CDR3 protein is CASRIYRGMNTEAFF. CDR3 coding DNA: TGTGCCAGCAGAATCTACAGAGGCATGAACACTGAAGCTTTCTTT.

The table lists this clonotype with a few counts. The J gene is TRBJ2-3, the V gene TRBV29-1; a possible D gene is TRBD2 (6 bases). The CDR3 is 14 residues long. Deletions cut 5 bases from V and 4 bases from J, with 16 bases between. Germline lookup yields CDR1 SQVTM and CDR2 ANQGSEA. The CDR3 reads CSVQSGGAADTQYF. The CDR3 nucleotides read TGCAGCGTTCAGAGCGGCGGGGCGGCAGATACGCAGTATTTT.

In its sample, this clonotype was seen many times. The CDR3 region has the DNA TGTGCCAGCAGTTTTCGGTCGACAAATTCACCCCTCCACTTT. Its protein is CASSFRSTNSPLHF. This chain uses TRBV27 with TRBJ1-6, with D uncertain. Deletions cut 3 bases from V and 7 bases from J, with 10 bases between. The CDR3 totals 14 residues. Germline values: CDR1 MNHEY, CDR2 SMNVEV (reference sequence).

This chain joins TRBV4-3 and TRBJ2-7, with D possibly being TRBD1 (6 bases). With 1 base removed from V and 5 bases from J, the gap between germline ends came to 18 bases. Germline V CDR1 and CDR2: LGHNA, YSLEER. The length of the CDR3 is 16 residues. CDR3: CASSQGELTGSHEQYF. CDR3 DNA: TGCGCCAGCAGCCAAGGGGAACTTACAGGGTCCCACGAGCAGTACTTC.

The chain combines TRBV7-6 with TRBJ2-5, with D perhaps TRBD1 or TRBD2 (5 bases each). CDR1 SGHVS and CDR2 FNYEAQ come from the germline V gene. The length of the CDR3 is 15 residues. V shed 7 bases and J shed 5 bases, with 20 bases lying between them. CDR3 region: CASTLMGVLGETQYF. Written as DNA, the CDR3 is TGTGCCAGCACCCTGATGGGGGTCCTCGGGGAGACCCAGTACTTC.

This clonotype was observed a handful of times. The chain links TRBV5-1 to TRBJ2-1; 13 nucleotides agree with TRBD2. Trimming cost V 4 bases and J 4 bases; bases outside gene matches: 5. This CDR3 contains 16 residues. Germline loops: CDR1 SGHRS, CDR2 YFSETQ. The CDR3 DNA is TGCGCCAGCAGCCGCCGGACTAGCGGGAGTTACAATGAGCAGTTCTTC. Translation: CASSRRTSGSYNEQFF.

The chain has TRBV4-1 and TRBJ2-2, with D unresolved. This CDR3 is 14 amino acids long. CDR1 MGHRA and CDR2 YSYEKL come from the germline V gene. The V gene lost 4 bases and the J gene lost 6 bases, with 12 bases spanning the gap. CDR3 sequence: CASSLGVGSGELFF. Written as DNA, the CDR3 is TGCGCCAGCAGCCTTGGGGTGGGGTCCGGGGAGCTGTTTTTT.